This TCR beta chain came from a study of blood T cell repertoires in COVID-19. Study summary: Sites across the United States, Italy and Spain contributed samples from acute and convalescent COVID-19. Nucleic acid was either cDNA or gDNA, and it came from T cells, B-cell-depleted T cells, or PBMCs.

Recovered Cohort 3 donors showed two negative PCRs, clearance, or symptom resolution. In the original processing: For nucleated cells, counts were estimated from reference gene primer amplification. The method was immunoSEQ multiplex PCR; TCRdb's version includes in-frame clones alone and lacks a portion of them. That table gives V, J and clone size, and the DNA gave D and trimming. The data contain 300,000 to 400,000 clones, around 90% of them seen just once; the ten biggest clones take up about 5.2%. This CDR3 is built from 13 residues. V dropped 5 bases and J dropped 5 bases, with 12 bases sitting between them. Per the germline V gene, CDR1 is LNHDA and CDR2 is SQIVND (reference sequence).

Material for sequencing was PBMCs or T cells enriched from blood (not recorded which). The gene calls are TRBV19 and TRBJ2-5; a possible D gene is TRBD2 (6 bases). The sequence was obtained from a man aged 60-69 years who had recovered from COVID-19. This chain's CDR3 is CASSSQGGETQYF. CDR3 DNA: TGTGCCAGTAGTTCTCAGGGAGGCGAGACCCAGTACTTC. The full variable domain, its missing parts supplied by reference TRBV19 and TRBJ2-5, is DGGITQSPKYLFRKEGQNVTLSCEQNLNHDAMYWYRQDPGQGLRLIYYSQIVNDFQKGDIAEGYSVSREKKESFPLTVTSAQKNPTAFYLCASSSQGGETQYFGPGTRLLVL.